This note documents a single T cell receptor beta chain sequence. Antigen: not known. Repertoires were generated with immunoSEQ multiplex PCR, while TCRdb's copy carries only in-frame clones and drops some. The table shows about 120,000 clones, with about 94% occurring only once. These data are taken from a study of siplizumab effects on memory and regulatory T cells. Overall study findings and caveats: Proliferating Tregs' suppressive function in siplizumab cultures went unconfirmed. Phenotypic classification as naive or memory proved unattainable for roughly 75-96% of proliferating CD4+ or CD8+ clones. The alloresponse seemed to draw substantially on naive T cells, which appeared more diverse than memory cells.

The receptor was isolated from a human donor in good health. The source material was non-Treg CD4+ T cells sorted from blood.

The CDR3 DNA sequence: TGTGCCAGCAGTGTTCCGTTCGGGGAGCTGTTTTTT. Protein sequence: CASSVPFGELFF. The chain joins TRBV27 to TRBJ2-2, with D uncertain. Germline V lookup: CDR1 MNHEY, CDR2 SMNVEV (reference sequence). Between the trimmed V and J ends, which lost 5 bases and 7 bases, there was a span of 8 bases. The CDR3 sequence is 12 residues long.